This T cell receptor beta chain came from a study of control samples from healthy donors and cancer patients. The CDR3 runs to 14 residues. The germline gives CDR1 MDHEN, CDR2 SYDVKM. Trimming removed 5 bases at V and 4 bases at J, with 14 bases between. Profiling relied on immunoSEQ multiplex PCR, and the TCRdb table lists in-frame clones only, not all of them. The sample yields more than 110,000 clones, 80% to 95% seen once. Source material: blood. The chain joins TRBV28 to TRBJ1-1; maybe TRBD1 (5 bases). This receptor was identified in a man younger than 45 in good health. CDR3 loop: CASSSQGGSTEAFF. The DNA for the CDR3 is TGTGCCAGCAGTAGCCAGGGCGGGAGCACTGAAGCTTTCTTT.